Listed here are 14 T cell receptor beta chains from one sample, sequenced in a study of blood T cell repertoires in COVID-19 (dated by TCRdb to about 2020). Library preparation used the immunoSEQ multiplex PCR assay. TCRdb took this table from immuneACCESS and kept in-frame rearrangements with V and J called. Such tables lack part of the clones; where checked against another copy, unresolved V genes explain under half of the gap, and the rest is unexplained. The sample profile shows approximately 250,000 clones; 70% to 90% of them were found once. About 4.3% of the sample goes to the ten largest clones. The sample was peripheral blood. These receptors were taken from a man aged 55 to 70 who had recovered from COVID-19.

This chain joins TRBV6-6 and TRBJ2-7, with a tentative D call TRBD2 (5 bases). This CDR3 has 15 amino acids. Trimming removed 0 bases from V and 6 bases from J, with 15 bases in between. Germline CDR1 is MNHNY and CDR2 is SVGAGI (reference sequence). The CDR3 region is CASSYSEVVSGEQYF. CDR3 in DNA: TGTGCCAGCAGTTACTCGGAGGTAGTTTCGGGCGAGCAGTACTTC.

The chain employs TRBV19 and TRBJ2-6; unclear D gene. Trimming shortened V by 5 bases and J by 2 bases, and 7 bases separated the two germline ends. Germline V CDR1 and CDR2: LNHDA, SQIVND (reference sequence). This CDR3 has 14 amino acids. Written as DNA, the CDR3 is TGTGCCAGTAGTCCCCCAGCTGGGGCCAACGTCCTGACTTTC. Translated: CASSPPAGANVLTF.

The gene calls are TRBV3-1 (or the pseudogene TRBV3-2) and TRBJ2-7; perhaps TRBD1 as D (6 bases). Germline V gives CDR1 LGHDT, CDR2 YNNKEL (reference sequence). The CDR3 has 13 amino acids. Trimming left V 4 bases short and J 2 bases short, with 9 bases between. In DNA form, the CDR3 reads TGTGCCAGCAGCCGGGACATCGCCTACGAGCAGTACTTC. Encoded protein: CASSRDIAYEQYF.

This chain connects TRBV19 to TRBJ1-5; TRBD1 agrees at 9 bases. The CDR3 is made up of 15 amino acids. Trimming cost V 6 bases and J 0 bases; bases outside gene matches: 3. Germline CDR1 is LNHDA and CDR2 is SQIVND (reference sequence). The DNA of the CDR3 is TGTGCCAGTAGAACACAGGGGGCTAGCAATCAGCCCCAGCATTTT. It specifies CASRTQGASNQPQHF.

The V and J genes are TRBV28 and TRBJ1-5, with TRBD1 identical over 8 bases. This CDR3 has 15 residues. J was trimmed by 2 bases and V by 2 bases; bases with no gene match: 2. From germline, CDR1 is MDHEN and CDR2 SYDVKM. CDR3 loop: CASSLQGAGNQPQHF. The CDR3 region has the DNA TGTGCCAGCAGTTTACAGGGGGCAGGCAATCAGCCCCAGCATTTT.

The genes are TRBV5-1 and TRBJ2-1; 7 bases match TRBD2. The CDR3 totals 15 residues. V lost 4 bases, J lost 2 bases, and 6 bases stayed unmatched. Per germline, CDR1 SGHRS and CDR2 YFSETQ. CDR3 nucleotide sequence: TGCGCCAGCAGCCAGCCGGGAGGCCCCTACAATGAGCAGTTCTTC. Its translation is CASSQPGGPYNEQFF.

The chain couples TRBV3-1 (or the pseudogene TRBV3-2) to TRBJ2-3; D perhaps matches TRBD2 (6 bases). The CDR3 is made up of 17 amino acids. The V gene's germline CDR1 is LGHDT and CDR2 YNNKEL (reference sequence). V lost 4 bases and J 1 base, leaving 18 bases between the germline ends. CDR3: CASSPSGGLSRTDTQYF. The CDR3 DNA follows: TGTGCCAGCAGCCCCTCCGGGGGTTTATCCCGCACAGATACGCAGTATTTT.

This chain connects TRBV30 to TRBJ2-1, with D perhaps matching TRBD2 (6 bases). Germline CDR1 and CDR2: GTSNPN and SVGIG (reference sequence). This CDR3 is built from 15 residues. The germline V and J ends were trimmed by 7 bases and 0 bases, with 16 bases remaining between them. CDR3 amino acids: CAFQLAASSYNEQFF. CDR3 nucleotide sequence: TGTGCCTTTCAGTTAGCGGCTAGCTCCTACAATGAGCAGTTCTTC.

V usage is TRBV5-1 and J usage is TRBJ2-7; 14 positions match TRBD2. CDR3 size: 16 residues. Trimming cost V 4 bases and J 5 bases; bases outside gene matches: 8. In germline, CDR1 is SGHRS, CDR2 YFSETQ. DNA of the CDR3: TGCGCCAGCAGCGACACCGGGACTAGCGGGAGTAACGAGCAGTACTTC. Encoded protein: CASSDTGTSGSNEQYF.

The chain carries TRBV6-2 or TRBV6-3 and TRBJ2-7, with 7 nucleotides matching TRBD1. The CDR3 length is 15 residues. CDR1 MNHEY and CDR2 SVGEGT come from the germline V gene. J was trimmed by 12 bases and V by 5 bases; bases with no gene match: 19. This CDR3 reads CASSHTRPGQSRLYF. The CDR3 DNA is TGTGCCAGCAGTCACACGCGCCCGGGACAGTCTAGGCTGTACTTC.

The chain's CDR3 is CASSQYQGSGEAFF. For the CDR3, the DNA is TGTGCCAGCAGCCAATATCAGGGGTCTGGCGAAGCTTTCTTT. V usage is TRBV14 and J usage is TRBJ1-1, with D possibly matching TRBD1 (6 bases). V was pared by 2 bases and J by 8 bases, with 15 bases between. Germline CDR1 reads SGHDN; CDR2 reads FVKESK. The CDR3 extends over 14 amino acids.

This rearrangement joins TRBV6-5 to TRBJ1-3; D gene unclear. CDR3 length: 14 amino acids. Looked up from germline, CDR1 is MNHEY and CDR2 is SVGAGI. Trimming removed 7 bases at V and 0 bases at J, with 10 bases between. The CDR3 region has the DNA TGTGCCAGCAAGTGGAGGCCCTCTGGAAACACCATATATTTT. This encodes CASKWRPSGNTIYF.

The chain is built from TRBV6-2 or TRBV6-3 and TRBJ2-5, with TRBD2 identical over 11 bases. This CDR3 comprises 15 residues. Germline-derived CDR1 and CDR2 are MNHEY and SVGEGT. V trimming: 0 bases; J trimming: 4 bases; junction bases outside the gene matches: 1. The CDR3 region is CASSYSGLAGETQYF. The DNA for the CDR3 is TGTGCCAGCAGTTACTCAGGACTAGCGGGAGAGACCCAGTACTTC.

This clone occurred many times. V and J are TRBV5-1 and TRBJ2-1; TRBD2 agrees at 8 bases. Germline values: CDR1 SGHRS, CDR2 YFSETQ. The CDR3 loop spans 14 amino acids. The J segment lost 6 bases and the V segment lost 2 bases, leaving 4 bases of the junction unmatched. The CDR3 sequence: CASSLERGINEQFF. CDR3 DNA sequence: TGCGCCAGCAGCTTAGAGCGGGGGATCAATGAGCAGTTCTTC.